This T cell receptor beta chain was recorded in a study of cytomegalovirus exposure and HLA in healthy donors. Study at large: A previous analysis identified 100 million to 120 million unique TCR beta sequences derived from roughly 180 million T cells.

The study ran its PCR with 60 Vbeta and 13 Jbeta primers. The assay was immunoSEQ multiplex PCR, and TCRdb's table has in-frame clones only and misses some. The data hold 150,000 to 200,000 clones, with roughly 80% observed a single time. V was clipped by 7 bases and J by 2 bases, with 14 bases between them. Germline loops: CDR1 LNHDA, CDR2 SQIVND (reference sequence). CDR3 size: 15 residues. About this clone: Its antigen is still unknown.

Study-wide points: TCR beta chains associated with HLA were, in a later analysis, more clonally expanded than equally common others.

The sequenced sample was PBMCs. This chain links TRBV19 with TRBJ1-4; TRBD1 is a possible D gene (6 bases). The receptor's source is a woman aged 18 to 35 in good health and CMV-seronegative. CDR3 residues: CASTNWGGTNEKLFF. The CDR3, as DNA: TGTGCCAGTACAAACTGGGGGGGCACTAATGAAAAACTGTTTTTT.